These 15 T cell receptor beta chains were sequenced from one sample in a study of cytomegalovirus exposure and HLA in healthy donors. PCR amplification relied on 60 Vbeta primers (plus 13 Jbeta primers). Here immunoSEQ multiplex PCR was the method, and the copy in TCRdb shows in-frame clones only, minus some. The table shows around 90,000 clones, with 70% to 85% occurring only once. Sequencing input: PBMCs. The receptors come from a middle-aged man in good health and CMV-seronegative.

This clone appeared once. The J gene is TRBJ2-1, the V gene TRBV15; 11 positions match TRBD2. Germline V gives CDR1 LNHNV, CDR2 YYDKDF (reference sequence). The length of the CDR3 is 16 residues. Trimming at V came to 4 bases and at J to 6 bases, leaving 8 bases not matched to a gene. DNA for the CDR3: TGTGCCACCAGCACTCCTTCCGGACTAGCGGGCAATGAGCAGTTCTTC. This codes for CATSTPSGLAGNEQFF.

This sequence joins TRBV5-1 and TRBJ2-1; D call uncertain. Germline CDR1 and CDR2: SGHRS and YFSETQ. V shed 0 bases and J shed 3 bases, with 7 bases lying between them. The CDR3 loop spans 14 amino acids. The CDR3 loop is CASSLGTDYNEQFF. CDR3 nucleotides: TGCGCCAGCAGCTTGGGAACAGACTACAATGAGCAGTTCTTC.

This sequence joins TRBV7-8 and TRBJ2-3; 9 bases line up with TRBD2. V was pared by 0 bases and J by 5 bases, with 12 bases of the junction left unmatched. Germline CDR1 SGHVS, CDR2 FQNEAQ. This CDR3 spans 18 amino acids. CDR3 sequence: CASSLANRMREGKDTQYF. The CDR3 coding sequence is TGTGCCAGCAGCTTAGCAAATAGAATGCGGGAGGGGAAAGATACGCAGTATTTT. Combining the CDR3 with reference TRBV7-8 and TRBJ2-3 gives the whole variable domain GAGVSQSPRYKVAKRGQDVALRCDPISGHVSLFWYQQALGQGPEFLTYFQNEAQLDKSGLPSDRFFAERPEGSVSTLKIQRTQQEDSAVYLCASSLANRMREGKDTQYFGPGTRLTVL.

The chain carries TRBV13 and TRBJ2-7, with TRBD1 as a possible D gene (5 bases). CDR3 length equals 12 residues. Trimming removed 5 bases at V and 5 bases at J, with 10 bases between. Germline V gives CDR1 PRHDT, CDR2 FYEKMQ (reference sequence). CDR3 in DNA: TGTGCCAGCAGCCAGGACATAAACGAGCAGTACTTC. Its translation: CASSQDINEQYF.

This chain connects TRBV10-2 to TRBJ2-3, with TRBD2 identical over 8 bases. J was trimmed by 7 bases and V by 11 bases; bases with no gene match: 5. The CDR3 has 11 residues. CDR1 is WSHSY, CDR2 SAAADI, per germline. The CDR3 is CAAGGSNTQYF. CDR3 nucleotides: TGCGCCGCGGGGGGATCAAATACGCAGTATTTT.

The rearrangement links TRBV18 to TRBJ2-2; D not resolved. Between the trimmed V and J ends, which lost 6 bases and 3 bases, there was a span of 5 bases. Germline V CDR1 and CDR2: KGHSH, LQKENI. There are 12 residues in the CDR3. Here the CDR3 reads CASSLYTGELFF. DNA for the CDR3: TGTGCCAGCTCTCTCTACACCGGGGAGCTGTTTTTT.

This sequence joins TRBV11-2 and TRBJ2-7, with a possible D match to TRBD1 (5 bases). V dropped 1 base and J dropped 7 bases, with 11 bases sitting between them. Germline-derived CDR1 and CDR2 are SGHAT and FQNNGV. CDR3 length: 13 residues. CDR3: CASSLVSQGEQYF. In DNA form, the CDR3 reads TGTGCCAGCAGCTTAGTAAGTCAGGGTGAGCAGTACTTC.

This chain connects TRBV9 to TRBJ2-3; 10 positions agree with TRBD2. V gave up 4 bases and J gave up 0 bases; unmatched junction bases: 8. CDR1 is SGDLS, CDR2 YYNGEE, per germline. This CDR3 region has 17 residues. This chain's CDR3 is CASSPTTSGSSTDTQYF. CDR3 bases: TGTGCCAGCAGCCCCACGACTAGCGGGTCTAGCACAGATACGCAGTATTTT.

The rearrangement links TRBV11-2 to TRBJ2-7; the D gene is possibly TRBD1 (5 bases). The V end lost 1 base, the J end lost 2 bases, and 12 bases lay between the germline ends. This CDR3 region has 15 residues. Germline V CDR1 and CDR2: SGHAT, FQNNGV. The CDR3 nucleotides are TGTGCCAGCAGCTTAGTACAGGACCCTCCCTACGAGCAGTACTTC. It codes for CASSLVQDPPYEQYF.

The chain carries TRBV9 and TRBJ2-3, with 13 bases aligning to TRBD2. Per germline, CDR1 SGDLS and CDR2 YYNGEE. This CDR3 is built from 17 residues. The V segment lost 3 bases and the J segment 4 bases; nucleotides outside the gene matches: 8. CDR3 protein: CASSAVLAGGLADTQYF. The CDR3 DNA is TGTGCCAGCAGCGCCGTACTAGCGGGAGGGTTGGCAGATACGCAGTATTTT.

The chain links TRBV4-2 to TRBJ2-3, with TRBD2 matching over 7 bases. Trimming took 4 bases from V and 6 from J; bases not matched to a gene: 19. The CDR3 totals 18 residues. Germline V gives CDR1 LGHNA, CDR2 YNFKEQ. This CDR3 reads CASSRWILAEPPSDTQYF. In nucleotides, the CDR3 is TGTGCCAGCAGCCGCTGGATTCTAGCGGAGCCCCCGTCGGATACGCAGTATTTT.

The table lists this clone with a count of one. One junction end does not reproduce the germline sequence, and a read error may be involved. The chain links TRBV7-7 to TRBJ2-5, with TRBD2 as a possible D gene (6 bases). There are 14 residues in the CDR3. Germline-derived CDR1 and CDR2 are SSHAT and FNYEAQ (reference sequence). The CDR3: CASSLAETRGTQYF. The CDR3 DNA reads as TGTGCTAGCAGCTTAGCCGAGACTAGGGGGACCCAGTACTTC.

V is TRBV28 and J is TRBJ2-1; TRBD2 agrees at 9 bases. The germline V gene has CDR1 MDHEN and CDR2 SYDVKM. This CDR3 comprises 16 residues. V shed 4 bases and J 7 bases; nucleotides not matched to a gene: 11. The CDR3 DNA is TGTGCCAGCAGTTCCCCTTGGCGGGAGGGCCAGAATGAGCAGTTCTTC. It yields the protein CASSSPWREGQNEQFF.

The chain uses TRBV5-1 and TRBJ1-3, with TRBD1 as a possible D gene (6 bases). The germline gives CDR1 SGHRS, CDR2 YFSETQ. This CDR3 comprises 16 residues. The V and J ends lost 2 bases and 4 bases respectively, with 16 bases between them. Here the CDR3 reads CASSFRDTARGNTIYF. As DNA, the CDR3 is TGCGCCAGCAGCTTCCGGGACACAGCACGGGGAAACACCATATATTTT.

This chain links TRBV27 with TRBJ2-3; 11 bases are a match to TRBD2. Trimming removed 3 bases from V and 2 bases from J; junction bases left unmatched: 7. The CDR3 runs to 17 residues. The germline gives CDR1 MNHEY, CDR2 SMNVEV (reference sequence). The CDR3 is CASSFFPGLAATDTQYF. The DNA for the CDR3 is TGTGCCAGCAGTTTCTTTCCGGGACTAGCGGCCACAGATACGCAGTATTTT.